The clone carrying this TCR beta chain occurred a few times. The data are from a study of CD8+ T cells in alopecia areata. The germline gives CDR1 SQVTM, CDR2 ANQGSEA. There are 13 residues in the CDR3. V lost 2 bases and J 2 bases, leaving 10 bases between the germline ends. Extraction and reverse transcription of RNA yielded cDNA as the sequencing template. Assay used: immunoSEQ multiplex PCR; TCRdb lists only in-frame clones, some missing. The table includes about 200,000 clones, 56% detected once. This receptor was taken from a human donor in good health. The chain joins TRBV29-1 to TRBJ2-7, with D perhaps TRBD1 or TRBD2 (6 bases each). The specimen sequenced was CD8+ T cells sorted from blood. The CDR3 is CSVESGATYEQYF. CDR3 coding DNA: TGCAGCGTTGAATCGGGGGCGACCTACGAGCAGTACTTC.